Shown below are 9 T cell receptor beta chains from a single sample sequenced in a study of patients and donors after allogeneic stem cell transplantation. MiXCR was run by TCRdb on the RT-PCR reads, yielding one entry per CDR3 protein. The sample includes over 150,000 distinct CDR3 sequences, less than 45% of them seen just once. The specimen sequenced was blood, either unsorted or a sorted T cell fraction (not recorded which). These receptors were obtained from a human donor who was either an allogeneic HSCT recipient or a stem cell or donor lymphocyte infusion donor (not recorded which). It is not recorded whose cells these are; they may come from a transplant donor.

This clonotype was recorded a few times. V usage is TRBV25-1 and J usage is TRBJ2-7; no reliable D call. Trimming shortened V by 4 bases and J by 0 bases, and 16 bases separated the two germline ends. The V gene's germline CDR1 is MGHDK and CDR2 SYGVNS. The CDR3 totals 16 residues. The CDR3 loop is CASSGSWSFSSYEQYF. CDR3 DNA: TGTGCCAGCAGTGGTTCTTGGAGTTTCAGCTCCTACGAGCAGTACTTC.

The V gene is TRBV11-2, the J gene TRBJ1-5; no firm D call. The CDR3 has 13 residues. Germline CDR1 is SGHAT and CDR2 is FQNNGV. V lost 2 bases, J lost 7 bases, and 9 bases lay in between. DNA for the CDR3: TGTGCCAGCAGCTTACGGGCGGGCCAGCCCCAGCATTTT. It translates to CASSLRAGQPQHF.

V and J are TRBV11-1 and TRBJ2-6; no clear D gene. The V gene lost 1 base and the J gene lost 5 bases, with 3 bases spanning the gap. The germline gives CDR1 SGHAT, CDR2 FQDESV (reference sequence). This CDR3 has 13 residues. CDR3 sequence: CASSLGWANVLTF. CDR3 nucleotide sequence: TGTGCCAGCAGCTTAGGGTGGGCCAACGTCCTGACTTTC. The whole variable domain, filled in from reference TRBV11-1 and TRBJ2-6, reads EAEVAQSPRYKITEKSQAVAFWCDPISGHATLYWYRQILGQGPELLVQFQDESVVDDSQLPKDRFSAERLKGVDSTLKIQPAELGDSAMYLCASSLGWANVLTFGAGSRLTVL.

The chain joins TRBV20-1 to TRBJ2-7; D call uncertain. Trimming shortened V by 7 bases and J by 3 bases, and 10 bases separated the two germline ends. The CDR3 runs to 11 residues. Per germline, CDR1 DFQATT and CDR2 SNEGSKA (reference sequence). CDR3 bases: TGCAGTGAGGTTGTAGGCTACGAGCAGTACTTC. Residues: CSEVVGYEQYF.

This clonotype was counted ten times or more. The V call is TRBV12-3 or TRBV12-4, the J call TRBJ1-5, with TRBD1 identical over 10 bases. This CDR3 is built from 15 residues. With V trimmed by 6 bases and J by 11 bases, 13 bases remained unmatched. The CDR3 here is CASSPSRDRGTAQHF. DNA of the CDR3: TGTGCCAGCAGCCCTTCCCGGGACAGGGGAACGGCCCAGCATTTT.

V is TRBV4-2 and J is TRBJ2-1; 11 bases line up with TRBD2. The ends lost 4 bases at V and 5 bases at J; junction bases unmatched: 7. In germline, CDR1 is LGHNA, CDR2 YNFKEQ. The CDR3 totals 16 residues. CDR3 DNA: TGTGCCAGCAGCCGAGGGGGACTAGCGGATCACAATGAGCAGTTCTTC. It encodes CASSRGGLADHNEQFF.

This clonotype was observed a few times. CDR3 amino acids: CANTGDYNEQFF. CDR3 bases: TGTGCCAACACCGGGGACTACAATGAGCAGTTCTTC. This sequence joins TRBV2 and TRBJ2-1; tentative D call: TRBD2 (5 bases). The V gene's germline CDR1 is SNHLY and CDR2 FYNNEI. The CDR3 loop spans 12 amino acids. Between the trimmed V and J ends, which lost 10 bases and 3 bases, there was a span of 10 bases.

The table lists this clonotype with many counts. The chain recombines TRBV5-1 with TRBJ1-1, with TRBD1 matching over 10 bases. V dropped 4 bases and J dropped 1; count of bases not matched to a gene: 10. Germline assignment: CDR1 SGHRS and CDR2 YFSETQ. The length of the CDR3 is 17 residues. The CDR3 coding sequence is TGCGCCAGCAGCCCAAAAGGGACAGGGGCCGGGAACACTGAAGCTTTCTTT. Amino acid sequence: CASSPKGTGAGNTEAFF.

The chain couples TRBV20-1 to TRBJ1-5, with 8 bases fitting TRBD1. The CDR3 covers 14 residues. Germline values: CDR1 DFQATT, CDR2 SNEGSKA (reference sequence). V lost 7 bases, J lost 7 bases, and 12 bases stayed unmatched. CDR3 sequence reads: CSVSHRGEGQPQHF. The CDR3 coding sequence is TGCAGTGTATCACACAGGGGGGAGGGACAGCCCCAGCATTTT.